This TCR beta chain is drawn from a study of T cells in Graves' hyperthyroidism and ophthalmopathy (dated by TCRdb to the late 2010s). Background on the whole study: Peripheral blood samples were taken at initial diagnosis, before any treatment was given. TCR V-J signatures able to tell the groups apart were searched for in a discovery cohort of 90 to 100 patients, of whom roughly 42 had Graves' ophthalmopathy and under 65 had stable Graves' hyperthyroidism. Whether ophthalmopathy could be predicted prospectively was tested in an independent validation cohort made up of roughly 20 hyperthyroidism patients plus 17 patients who later progressed to ophthalmopathy. For training and testing, the 100 or so patients in the discovery cohort were randomly divided in a 7:3 ratio. In addition, the study compared T-cell repertoires in thyroid tissue and in blood from five or six Graves' hyperthyroidism patients. Once sampling was done, hyperthyroidism patients were given methimazole at a starting dose of 30 mg daily, whereas ophthalmopathy patients were given high-dose intravenous methylprednisolone. The paper describes TCR Vbeta CDR3 sequencing of 135 peripheral blood samples, made up of about 41 ophthalmopathy patients, around 73 hyperthyroidism patients and roughly 17 progressor patients.

Hyperthyroidism patients were newly diagnosed, had a disease duration of under 2 months, and were aged 18 to 65 years. Exclusion was applied to patients with uncontrolled infections, other autoimmune diseases, pregnancy or lactation. Diagnoses were based on clinical symptoms, serum thyroxine and TRAb, thyroid ultrasound and orbital computed tomography. Blood from progressor patients was collected at the time of first diagnosis with hyperthyroidism, before any ophthalmopathy symptoms had appeared. Ficoll-Paque density gradient centrifugation was used to isolate PBMCs from approximately 11 ml of fresh peripheral blood. Progressor patients were defined as those initially diagnosed with Graves' hyperthyroidism in whom ophthalmopathy developed during follow-up. Trizol reagent was used to extract total RNA, and RNA quality was then checked on an Agilent 2100 Bioanalyzer. The CDR3 contains 13 residues, cysteine and phenylalanine counted. Left in the record is the CDR3 DNA by itself, 39 bases read in frame from the first base. Looking up the germline V gene (reference sequence) yields CDR1 LNHNV and CDR2 YYDKDF. Relative to germline, V is missing 6 bases and J is missing 6 bases, with 5 bases of the junction outside any gene match.

This clonotype showed up just once. Its specific antigen is unknown. No per-base quality is available; no much larger clone lies one base away. One read alone is a weak basis. Findings and caveats that apply to the study as a whole: Sample size was not statistically predetermined, and blinding of investigators to group allocation was not performed. Ophthalmopathy was separated from stable hyperthyroidism by a 13 V-J signature model, with around 88% sensitivity and roughly 81% specificity obtained in cross-validation and 80%/75% obtained in testing. During validation, the model predicted progression to ophthalmopathy a median of about 6.5 months ahead of onset, with around 71% sensitivity and 72% to 80% specificity. Blood samples also contained most of the expanded thyroid clonotypes (frequency above 0.001), which suggests that blood repertoires may reflect thyroid immune responses.

Amplification of TCR beta CDR3 regions was carried out from RNA transcripts. The TCR CDR3 was subjected to a first round of RT-PCR using the HTBI primer set and the Qiagen OneStep RT-PCR kit. Libraries were constructed in a second round of multiplex PCR, after which size selection and purification were carried out. The libraries were sequenced on an Illumina HiSeq2000 using paired-end 100 bp reads. Turning to the authors' computational methods: SOAPnuke was used to process the raw data, with reads discarded if the reads contained adapters or uncalled bases, had a mean Phred below 15, or lacked an exact constant-primer or identifier match. COPE v1.2.5 was used to merge the high-quality paired reads, and each unique nucleotide sequence was defined as a clonotype. MiTCR v1.1 was used to align clonotypes to the IMGT TRBV, TRBD and TRBJ reference segments. Only V-J combinations with frequency above 0.0001, covering roughly 99% of repertoires, were analysed. A TCS score was defined as the ratio of F50 (clonal expansion) to E x V (chaos), with BLOSUM62-based TCRdist applied between CDR3 peptides within each V-J. Welch's t-statistics and random forest reduced fewer than 600 V-J features to 10 to 15, which were used in a naive Bayes classifier (R e1071). The public reads were quality trimmed at Q25 with fastp and then assembled into clones with MiXCR by TCRdb, keeping productive beta chains. Rows with one shared CDR3 protein collapse into an entry with the most common genes and DNA. TCRdb's processing, not the authors' own work, is the source of the V and J calls. Here the sample has 550,000 to 850,000 distinct CDR3 sequences; around 20% occur a single time. The biggest ten clones account for over 15% of the sample.

Sequenced: blood. This TCR was recovered from a woman in her fifties or sixties with Graves' hyperthyroidism that later progressed to Graves' ophthalmopathy. The chain employs TRBV15 and TRBJ1-2, and TRBD1 aligns with 9 junction nucleotides. The DNA sequence is given as TGTGCCACCAGACAGGGGGCAACGGATGGCTACACCTTC. Its protein is CATRQGATDGYTF. This CDR3, with the reference TRBV15 and TRBJ1-2 proteins standing in past its ends, gives the full variable domain DAMVIQNPRYQVTQFGKPVTLSCSQTLNHNVMYWYQQKSSQAPKLLFHYYDKDFNNEADTPDNFQSRRPNTSFCFLDIRSPGLGDTAMYLCATRQGATDGYTFGSGTRLTVV.